Listed below are T cell receptor beta chains from one sample, sequenced in a study of blood T cell repertoires in COVID-19. Data came from immunoSEQ multiplex PCR; TCRdb stores just in-frame clones and leaves some out. Of about 98,000 clones listed, roughly 86% are singletons. The sample taken for sequencing was peripheral blood. The receptors were sampled from a man between 45 and 60 years old with acute or convalescent COVID-19. The CDR3 runs from the conserved cysteine through the conserved F or W. The D gene is left open where the match is weak. Clone size appears in some rows only: once, few, many, or a class for an expanded clone.

j_gene: TRBJ2-7
d_gene: TRBD1
len: 14
abundance: once
v_gene: TRBV3-1/TRBV3-2
CDR3nt: TGTGCCAGCAGCGACCGACAGGGACCCTACGAGCAGTACTTC
CDR3aa: CASSDRQGPYEQYF

j_gene: TRBJ1-1
d_gene: NA
len: 11
abundance: NA
v_gene: TRBV25-1
CDR3nt: TGTGCCAGCAGACAGAACACTGAAGCTTTCTTT
CDR3aa: CASRQNTEAFF

j_gene: TRBJ2-7
d_gene: TRBD1
len: 19
abundance: NA
v_gene: TRBV24-1
CDR3nt: TGTGCCACCAGTGAAAAGGGGGACAGGCCGTCAGGGCGGAACTACGAGCAGTACTTC
CDR3aa: CATSEKGDRPSGRNYEQYF

j_gene: TRBJ1-1
d_gene: NA
len: 16
abundance: NA
v_gene: TRBV5-1
CDR3nt: TGCGCCAGCAGCTTGGATGACAGCCTTCAATACACTGAAGCTTTCTTT
CDR3aa: CASSLDDSLQYTEAFF

j_gene: TRBJ2-2
d_gene: TRBD2
len: 19
abundance: NA
v_gene: TRBV7-6
CDR3nt: TGTGCCAGCAGCTCAGTGGGACTAGCGGGGATAATGAACACCGGGGAGCTGTTTTTT
CDR3aa: CASSSVGLAGIMNTGELFF

j_gene: TRBJ1-4
d_gene: NA
len: 15
abundance: once
v_gene: TRBV15
CDR3nt: TGTGCCACCCGATCTCAGGGGAGCCGTAATGAAAAACTGTTTTTT
CDR3aa: CATRSQGSRNEKLFF

j_gene: TRBJ2-1
d_gene: NA
len: 16
abundance: NA
v_gene: TRBV10-3
CDR3nt: TGTGCCATCAGCCCCGGTGGAGCCCGTTCCTACAATGAGCAGTTCTTC
CDR3aa: CAISPGGARSYNEQFF

j_gene: TRBJ2-3
d_gene: TRBD2
len: 15
abundance: NA
v_gene: TRBV5-1
CDR3nt: TGCGCCAGCAAGCGGGAGGGACACAACACAGATACGCAGTATTTT
CDR3aa: CASKREGHNTDTQYF

j_gene: TRBJ2-1
d_gene: TRBD2
len: 16
abundance: NA
v_gene: TRBV27
CDR3nt: TGTGCCAGCAGTTTATCAGCGGGGCTCTCCTACAATGAGCAGTTCTTC
CDR3aa: CASSLSAGLSYNEQFF

j_gene: TRBJ1-4
d_gene: NA
len: 15
abundance: NA
v_gene: TRBV19
CDR3nt: TGTGCCAGTAAGCCCACAGGGACAACTAATGAAAAACTGTTTTTT
CDR3aa: CASKPTGTTNEKLFF

j_gene: TRBJ2-2
d_gene: NA
len: 17
abundance: few
v_gene: TRBV18
CDR3nt: TGTGCCAGCTCACCAGTCATTGGGCGTTTGGGGCCCGGGGAGCTGTTTTTT
CDR3aa: CASSPVIGRLGPGELFF

j_gene: TRBJ1-5
d_gene: TRBD1
len: 15
abundance: NA
v_gene: TRBV2
CDR3nt: TGTGCCAGCAGTGGGTCAGGGGGATTCAATCAGCCCCAGCATTTT
CDR3aa: CASSGSGGFNQPQHF

j_gene: TRBJ1-6
d_gene: NA
len: 16
abundance: once
v_gene: TRBV11-2
CDR3nt: TGTGCCAGCAGCTTAGCTGAGAGCTCCTATAATTCACCCCTCCACTTT
CDR3aa: CASSLAESSYNSPLHF

j_gene: TRBJ1-3
d_gene: TRBD1
len: 16
abundance: NA
v_gene: TRBV5-1
CDR3nt: TGCGCCAGCAGCTTGCTGGGACAGGACGCAGGAAACACCATATATTTT
CDR3aa: CASSLLGQDAGNTIYF

j_gene: TRBJ1-5
d_gene: TRBD1
len: 13
abundance: NA
v_gene: TRBV19
CDR3nt: TGTGCCAGTAGCGGACAGGGGGTTCAGCCCCAGCATTTT
CDR3aa: CASSGQGVQPQHF

j_gene: TRBJ2-7
d_gene: TRBD2
len: 15
abundance: NA
v_gene: TRBV7-9
CDR3nt: TGTGCCAGCAGCTTAACCGGGACTAGGGATTACGAGCAGTACTTC
CDR3aa: CASSLTGTRDYEQYF

j_gene: TRBJ1-6
d_gene: TRBD1
len: 15
abundance: NA
v_gene: TRBV18
CDR3nt: TGTGCCAGCTCACCTCGACAGGGGAATAATTCACCCCTCCACTTT
CDR3aa: CASSPRQGNNSPLHF

j_gene: TRBJ1-1
d_gene: NA
len: 16
abundance: once
v_gene: TRBV5-5
CDR3nt: TGTGCCAGCCCGAAGGAGGATATCCTTGGTGACACTGAAGCTTTCTTT
CDR3aa: CASPKEDILGDTEAFF